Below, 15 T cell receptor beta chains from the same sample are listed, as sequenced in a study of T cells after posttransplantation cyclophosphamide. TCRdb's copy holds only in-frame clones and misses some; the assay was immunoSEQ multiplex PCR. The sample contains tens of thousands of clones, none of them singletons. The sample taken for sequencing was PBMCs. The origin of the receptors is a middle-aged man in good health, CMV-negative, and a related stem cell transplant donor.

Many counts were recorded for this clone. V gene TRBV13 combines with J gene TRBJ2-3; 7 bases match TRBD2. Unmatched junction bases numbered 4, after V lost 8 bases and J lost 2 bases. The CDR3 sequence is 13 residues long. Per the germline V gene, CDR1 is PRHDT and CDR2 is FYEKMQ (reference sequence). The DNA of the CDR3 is TGTGCCAGCGGGAGGGACTTCACAGATACGCAGTATTTT. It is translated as CASGRDFTDTQYF.

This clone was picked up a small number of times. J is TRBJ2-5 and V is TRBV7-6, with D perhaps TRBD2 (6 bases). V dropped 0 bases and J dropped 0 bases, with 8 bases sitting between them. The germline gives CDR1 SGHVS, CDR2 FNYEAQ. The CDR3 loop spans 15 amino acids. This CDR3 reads CASSLAGGYQETQYF. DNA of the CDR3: TGTGCCAGCAGCTTAGCGGGGGGTTACCAAGAGACCCAGTACTTC. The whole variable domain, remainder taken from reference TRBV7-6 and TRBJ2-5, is GAGVSQSPRYKVTKRGQDVALRCDPISGHVSLYWYRQALGQGPEFLTYFNYEAQQDKSGLPNDRFSAERPEGSISTLTIQRTEQRDSAMYRCASSLAGGYQETQYFGPGTRLLVL.

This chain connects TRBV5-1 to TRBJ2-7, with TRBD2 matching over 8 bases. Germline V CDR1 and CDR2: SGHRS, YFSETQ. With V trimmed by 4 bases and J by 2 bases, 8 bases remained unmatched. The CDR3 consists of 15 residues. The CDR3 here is CASSPAGGRPYEQYF. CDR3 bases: TGCGCCAGCAGCCCGGCAGGCGGGAGGCCCTACGAGCAGTACTTC.

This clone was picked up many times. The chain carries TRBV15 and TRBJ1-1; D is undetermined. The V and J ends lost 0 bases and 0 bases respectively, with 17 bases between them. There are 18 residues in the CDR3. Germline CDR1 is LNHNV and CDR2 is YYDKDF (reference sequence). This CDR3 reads CATSREIPSRILNTEAFF. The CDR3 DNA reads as TGTGCCACCAGCAGAGAAATCCCGTCCAGAATTTTGAACACTGAAGCTTTCTTT.

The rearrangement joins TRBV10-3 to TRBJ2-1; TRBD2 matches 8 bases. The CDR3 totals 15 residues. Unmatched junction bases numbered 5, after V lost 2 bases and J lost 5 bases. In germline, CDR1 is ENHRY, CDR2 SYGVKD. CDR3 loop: CAISERTSGHNEQFF. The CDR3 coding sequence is TGTGCCATCAGTGAGCGAACTAGCGGACACAATGAGCAGTTCTTC.

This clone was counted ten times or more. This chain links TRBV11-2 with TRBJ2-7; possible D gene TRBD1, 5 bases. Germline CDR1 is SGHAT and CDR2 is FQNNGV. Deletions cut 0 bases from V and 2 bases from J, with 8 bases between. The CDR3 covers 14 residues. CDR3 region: CASSLDPGTYEQYF. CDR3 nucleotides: TGTGCCAGCAGCTTAGATCCAGGGACCTACGAGCAGTACTTC.

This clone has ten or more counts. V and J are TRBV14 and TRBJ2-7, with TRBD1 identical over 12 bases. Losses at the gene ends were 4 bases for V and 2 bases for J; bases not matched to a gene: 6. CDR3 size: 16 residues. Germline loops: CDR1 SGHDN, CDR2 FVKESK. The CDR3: CASSPRGTGGTYEQYF. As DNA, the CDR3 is TGTGCCAGCAGCCCCCGTGGGACAGGGGGCACCTACGAGCAGTACTTC.

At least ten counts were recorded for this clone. In nucleotides, the CDR3 is TGTGCCAGCAGCGTAGAAGGGGTGTCTGAAGCTTTCTTT. It yields the protein CASSVEGVSEAFF. The chain employs TRBV9 and TRBJ1-1; D is perhaps TRBD1 (5 bases). Trimming shortened V by 0 bases and J by 6 bases, and 9 bases separated the two germline ends. Germline V gene data show CDR1 as SGDLS and CDR2 as YYNGEE. The CDR3 extends over 13 amino acids.

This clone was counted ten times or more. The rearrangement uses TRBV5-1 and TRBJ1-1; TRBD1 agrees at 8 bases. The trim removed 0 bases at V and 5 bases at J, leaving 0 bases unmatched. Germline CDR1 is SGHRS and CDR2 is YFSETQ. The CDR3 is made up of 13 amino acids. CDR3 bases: TGCGCCAGCAGCTTGGACAGGGGGACTGAAGCTTTCTTT. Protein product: CASSLDRGTEAFF.

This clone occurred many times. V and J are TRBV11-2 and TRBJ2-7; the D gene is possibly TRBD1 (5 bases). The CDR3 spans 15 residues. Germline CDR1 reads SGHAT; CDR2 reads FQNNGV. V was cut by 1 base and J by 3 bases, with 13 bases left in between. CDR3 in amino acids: CASSLAGQGDYEQYF. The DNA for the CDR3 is TGTGCCAGCAGCTTAGCGGGCCAGGGCGACTACGAGCAGTACTTC.

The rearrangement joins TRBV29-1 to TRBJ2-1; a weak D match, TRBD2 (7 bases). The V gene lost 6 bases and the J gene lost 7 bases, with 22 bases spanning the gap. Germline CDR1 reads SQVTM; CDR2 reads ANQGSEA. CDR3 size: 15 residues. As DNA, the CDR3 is TGCAGCGTGGAGAGCGTCGGGGGCGGGGGTAATGAGCAGTTCTTC. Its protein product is CSVESVGGGGNEQFF.

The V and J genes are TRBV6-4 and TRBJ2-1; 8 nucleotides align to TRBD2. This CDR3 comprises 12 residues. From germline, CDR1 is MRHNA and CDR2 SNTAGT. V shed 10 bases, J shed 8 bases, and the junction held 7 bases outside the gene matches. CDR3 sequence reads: CATGRGADEQFF. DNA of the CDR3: TGTGCCACTGGGCGGGGGGCAGATGAGCAGTTCTTC.

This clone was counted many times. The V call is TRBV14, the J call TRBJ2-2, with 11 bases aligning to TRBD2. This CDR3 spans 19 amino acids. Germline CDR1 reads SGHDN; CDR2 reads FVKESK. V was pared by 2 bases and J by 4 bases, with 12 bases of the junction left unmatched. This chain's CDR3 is CASSQRTPLAGAGTGELFF. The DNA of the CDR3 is TGTGCCAGCAGCCAAAGAACCCCACTAGCGGGGGCGGGCACCGGGGAGCTGTTTTTT.

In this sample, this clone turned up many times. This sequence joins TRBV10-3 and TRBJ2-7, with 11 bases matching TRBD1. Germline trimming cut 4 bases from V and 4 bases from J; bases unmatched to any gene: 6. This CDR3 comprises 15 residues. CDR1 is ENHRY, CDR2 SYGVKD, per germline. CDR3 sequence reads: CAISGKGQGAYEQYF. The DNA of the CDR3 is TGTGCCATCAGTGGCAAAGGACAGGGGGCGTACGAGCAGTACTTC.

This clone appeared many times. CDR3 region: CASSLSPARGVQETQYF. The CDR3 region has the DNA TGTGCCAGCAGTTTATCTCCCGCTCGCGGGGTCCAAGAGACCCAGTACTTC. This sequence joins TRBV27 and TRBJ2-5; D possibly corresponds to TRBD2 (6 bases). In germline, CDR1 is MNHEY, CDR2 SMNVEV (reference sequence). Trimming cost V 0 bases and J 1 base, with 15 bases left between them. This CDR3 contains 17 residues.